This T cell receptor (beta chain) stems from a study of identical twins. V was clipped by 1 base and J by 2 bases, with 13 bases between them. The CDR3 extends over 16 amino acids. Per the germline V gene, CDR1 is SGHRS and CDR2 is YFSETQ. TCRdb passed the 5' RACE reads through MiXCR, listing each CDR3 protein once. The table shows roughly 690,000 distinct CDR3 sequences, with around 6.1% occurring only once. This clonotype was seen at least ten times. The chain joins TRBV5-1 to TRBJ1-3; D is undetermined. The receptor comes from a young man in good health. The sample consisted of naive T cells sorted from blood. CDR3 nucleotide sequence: TGCGCCAGCAGCTTGTGGGGTAGTTCTACTGGAAACACCATATATTTT. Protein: CASSLWGSSTGNTIYF.